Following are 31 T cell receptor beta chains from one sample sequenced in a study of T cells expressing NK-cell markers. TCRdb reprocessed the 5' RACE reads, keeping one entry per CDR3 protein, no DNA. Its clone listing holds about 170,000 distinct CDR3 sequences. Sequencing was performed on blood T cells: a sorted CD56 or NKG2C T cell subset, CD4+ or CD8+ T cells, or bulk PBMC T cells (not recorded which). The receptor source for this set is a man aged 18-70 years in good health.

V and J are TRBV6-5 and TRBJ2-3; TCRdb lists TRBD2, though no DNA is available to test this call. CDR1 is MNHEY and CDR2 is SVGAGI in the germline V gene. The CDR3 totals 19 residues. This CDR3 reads CASSYSNPGLAGFTDTQYF.

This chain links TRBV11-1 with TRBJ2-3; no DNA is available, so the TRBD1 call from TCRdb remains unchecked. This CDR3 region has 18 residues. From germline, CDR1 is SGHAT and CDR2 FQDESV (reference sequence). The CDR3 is CASSPDHSGQKVTDTQYF.

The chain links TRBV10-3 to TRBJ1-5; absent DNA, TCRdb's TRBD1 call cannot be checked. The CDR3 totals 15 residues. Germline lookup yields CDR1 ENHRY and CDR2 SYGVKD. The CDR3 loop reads CAISDLGTPNQPQHF.

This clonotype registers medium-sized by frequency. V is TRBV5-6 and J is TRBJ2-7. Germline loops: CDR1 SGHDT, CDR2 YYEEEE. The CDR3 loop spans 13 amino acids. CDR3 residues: CASSLGNIDEQYF.

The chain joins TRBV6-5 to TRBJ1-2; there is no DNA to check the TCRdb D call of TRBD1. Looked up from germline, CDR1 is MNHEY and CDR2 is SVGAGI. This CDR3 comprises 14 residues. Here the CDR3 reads CASSYLQDDYGYTF.

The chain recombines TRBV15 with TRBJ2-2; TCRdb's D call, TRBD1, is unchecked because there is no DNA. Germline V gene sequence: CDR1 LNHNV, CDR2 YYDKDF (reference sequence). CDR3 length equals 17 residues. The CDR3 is CATSPWTGALNTGELFF.

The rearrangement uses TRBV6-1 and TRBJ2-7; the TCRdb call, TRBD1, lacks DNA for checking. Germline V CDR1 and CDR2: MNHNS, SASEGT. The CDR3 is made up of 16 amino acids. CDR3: CASSEELTGSFYEQYF.

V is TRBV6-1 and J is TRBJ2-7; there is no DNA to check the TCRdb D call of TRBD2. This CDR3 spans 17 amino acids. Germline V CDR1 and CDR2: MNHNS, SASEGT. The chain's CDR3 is CASSEFTSGEPGYEQYF.

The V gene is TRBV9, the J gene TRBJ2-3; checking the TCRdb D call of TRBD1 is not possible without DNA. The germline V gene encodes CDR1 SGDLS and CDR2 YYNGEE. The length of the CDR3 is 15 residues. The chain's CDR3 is CASSQSTGSTDTQYF.

The CDR3 is CASSLRGGRETQYF. V is TRBV11-2 and J is TRBJ2-5; the D call of TRBD1 rests on TCRdb alone, since no DNA is present to check it. Germline V gene data show CDR1 as SGHAT and CDR2 as FQNNGV. This CDR3 is 14 amino acids long.

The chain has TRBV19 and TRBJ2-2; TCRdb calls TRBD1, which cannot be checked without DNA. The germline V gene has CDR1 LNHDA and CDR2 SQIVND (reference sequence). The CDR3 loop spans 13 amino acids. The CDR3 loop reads CASNRRGTGELFF.

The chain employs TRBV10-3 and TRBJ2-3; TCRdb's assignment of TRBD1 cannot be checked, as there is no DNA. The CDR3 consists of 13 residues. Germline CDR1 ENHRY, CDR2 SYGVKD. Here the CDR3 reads CAIRWDSTDTQYF.

The CDR3 here is CSARTGSSNQPQHF. This chain joins TRBV20-1 and TRBJ1-5; as DNA is missing, the TRBD1 call by TCRdb cannot be tested. This CDR3 is 14 amino acids long. Germline-derived CDR1 and CDR2 are DFQATT and SNEGSKA (reference sequence).

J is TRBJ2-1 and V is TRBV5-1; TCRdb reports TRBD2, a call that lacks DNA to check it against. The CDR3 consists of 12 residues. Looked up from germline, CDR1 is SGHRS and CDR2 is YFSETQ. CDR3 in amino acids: CASSILANEQFF.

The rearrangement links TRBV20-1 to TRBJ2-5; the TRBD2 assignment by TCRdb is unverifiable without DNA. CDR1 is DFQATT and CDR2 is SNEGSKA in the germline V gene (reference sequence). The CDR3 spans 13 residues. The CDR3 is CSARAGPVETQYF.

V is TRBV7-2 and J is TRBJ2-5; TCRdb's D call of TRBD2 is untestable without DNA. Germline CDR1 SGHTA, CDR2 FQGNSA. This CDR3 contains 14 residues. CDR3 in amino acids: CASSRGRGLETQYF.

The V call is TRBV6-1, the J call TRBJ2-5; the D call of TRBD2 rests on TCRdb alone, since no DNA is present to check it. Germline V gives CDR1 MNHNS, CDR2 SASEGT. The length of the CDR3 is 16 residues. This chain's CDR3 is CASSGGGLAGLKTQYF.

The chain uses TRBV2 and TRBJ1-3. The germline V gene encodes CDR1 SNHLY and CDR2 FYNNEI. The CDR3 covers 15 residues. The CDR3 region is CASSGGFNSGNTIYF.

CDR3: CASSSVPGQVLNEKLFF. The genes are TRBV12-3 or TRBV12-4 and TRBJ1-4; the D gene TCRdb calls, TRBD1, cannot be checked with no DNA. This CDR3 has 17 residues.

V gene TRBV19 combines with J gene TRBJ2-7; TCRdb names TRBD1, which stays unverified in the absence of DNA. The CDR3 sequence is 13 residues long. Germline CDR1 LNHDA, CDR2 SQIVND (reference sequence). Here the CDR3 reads CASSSRGQGRQYF.

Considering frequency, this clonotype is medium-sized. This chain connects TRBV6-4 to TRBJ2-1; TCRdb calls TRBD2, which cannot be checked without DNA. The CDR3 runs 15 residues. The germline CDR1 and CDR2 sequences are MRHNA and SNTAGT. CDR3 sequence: CASSDGLAGGNEQFF.

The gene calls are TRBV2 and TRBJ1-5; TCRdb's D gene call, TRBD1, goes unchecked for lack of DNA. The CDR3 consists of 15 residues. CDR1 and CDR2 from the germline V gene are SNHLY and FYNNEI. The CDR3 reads CASSEEDSYDQPQHF. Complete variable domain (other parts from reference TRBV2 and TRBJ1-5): EPEVTQTPSHQVTQMGQEVILRCVPISNHLYFYWYRQILGQKVEFLVSFYNNEISEKSEIFDDQFSVERPDGSNFTLKIRSTKLEDSAMYFCASSEEDSYDQPQHFGDGTRLSIL.

The CDR3 protein is CASSYSKADTQYF. This chain links TRBV6-5 with TRBJ2-3. This CDR3 is built from 13 residues. CDR1 is MNHEY, CDR2 SVGAGI, per germline.

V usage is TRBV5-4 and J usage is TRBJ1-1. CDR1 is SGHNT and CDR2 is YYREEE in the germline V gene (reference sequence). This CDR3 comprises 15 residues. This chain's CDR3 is CASSLVVGRLQDAFF.

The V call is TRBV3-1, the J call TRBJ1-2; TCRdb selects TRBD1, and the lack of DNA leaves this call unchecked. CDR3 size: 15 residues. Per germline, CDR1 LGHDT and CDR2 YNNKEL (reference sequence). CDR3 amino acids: CASSQPTGRGDGYTF. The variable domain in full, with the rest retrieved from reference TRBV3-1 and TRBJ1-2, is DTAVSQTPKYLVTQMGNDKSIKCEQNLGHDTMYWYKQDSKKFLKIMFSYNNKELIINETVPNRFSPKSPDKAHLNLHINSLELGDSAVYFCASSQPTGRGDGYTFGSGTRLTVV.

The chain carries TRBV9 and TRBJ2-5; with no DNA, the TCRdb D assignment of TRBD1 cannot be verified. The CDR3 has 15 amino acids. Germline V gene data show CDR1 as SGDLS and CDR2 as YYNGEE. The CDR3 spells CASSVSGGAVETQYF.

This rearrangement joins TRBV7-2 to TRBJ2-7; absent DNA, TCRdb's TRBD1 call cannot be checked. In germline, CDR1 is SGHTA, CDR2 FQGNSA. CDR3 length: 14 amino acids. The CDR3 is CASSWGRGTYEQYF. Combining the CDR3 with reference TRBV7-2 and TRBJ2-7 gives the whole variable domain GAGVSQSPSNKVTEKGKDVELRCDPISGHTALYWYRQSLGQGLEFLIYFQGNSAPDKSGLPSDRFSAERTGGSVSTLTIQRTQQEDSAVYLCASSWGRGTYEQYFGPGTRLTVT.

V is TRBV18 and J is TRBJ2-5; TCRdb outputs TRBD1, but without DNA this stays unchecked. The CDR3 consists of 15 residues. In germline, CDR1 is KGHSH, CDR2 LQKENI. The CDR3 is CASSSPVGVEETQYF. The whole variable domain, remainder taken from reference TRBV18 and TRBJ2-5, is NAGVMQNPRHLVRRRGQEARLRCSPMKGHSHVYWYRQLPEEGLKFMVYLQKENIIDESGMPKERFSAEFPKEGPSILRIQQVVRGDSAAYFCASSSPVGVEETQYFGPGTRLLVL.

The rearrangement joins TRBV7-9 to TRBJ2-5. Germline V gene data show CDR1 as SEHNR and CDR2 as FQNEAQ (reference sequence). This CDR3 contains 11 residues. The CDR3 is CASSLVETQYF.

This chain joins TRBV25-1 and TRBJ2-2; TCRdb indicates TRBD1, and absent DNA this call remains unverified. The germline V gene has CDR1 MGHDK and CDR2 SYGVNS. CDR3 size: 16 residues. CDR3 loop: CASSEPRTGNTGELFF.

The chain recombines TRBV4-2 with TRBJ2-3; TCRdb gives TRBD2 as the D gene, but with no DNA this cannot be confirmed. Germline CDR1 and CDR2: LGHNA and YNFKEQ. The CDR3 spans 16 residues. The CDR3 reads CASSPAGARSTDTQYF.